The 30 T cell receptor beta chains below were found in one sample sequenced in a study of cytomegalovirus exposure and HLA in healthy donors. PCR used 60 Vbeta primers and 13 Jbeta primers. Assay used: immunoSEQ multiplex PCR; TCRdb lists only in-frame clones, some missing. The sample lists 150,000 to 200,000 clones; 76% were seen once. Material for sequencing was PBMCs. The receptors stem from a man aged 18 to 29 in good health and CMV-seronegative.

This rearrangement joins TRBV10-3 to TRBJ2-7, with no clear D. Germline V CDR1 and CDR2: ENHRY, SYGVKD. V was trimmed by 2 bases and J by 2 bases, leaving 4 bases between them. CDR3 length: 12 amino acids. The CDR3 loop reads CAISEPTYEQYF. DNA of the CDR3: TGTGCCATCAGTGAGCCCACCTACGAGCAGTACTTC.

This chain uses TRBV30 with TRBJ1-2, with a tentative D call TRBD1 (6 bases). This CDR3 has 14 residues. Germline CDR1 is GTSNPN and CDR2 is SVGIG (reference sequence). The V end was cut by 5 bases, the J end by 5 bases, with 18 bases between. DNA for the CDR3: TGTGCCTGGGGGGCCAGGGGATACTTATATGGCTACACCTTC. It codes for CAWGARGYLYGYTF.

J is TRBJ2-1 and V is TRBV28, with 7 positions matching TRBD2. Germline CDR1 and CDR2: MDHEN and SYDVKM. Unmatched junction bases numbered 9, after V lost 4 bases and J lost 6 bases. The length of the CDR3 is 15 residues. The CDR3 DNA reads TGTGCCAGCAGTTCCATAAGACCGGGGGGCAATGAGCAGTTCTTC. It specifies CASSSIRPGGNEQFF.

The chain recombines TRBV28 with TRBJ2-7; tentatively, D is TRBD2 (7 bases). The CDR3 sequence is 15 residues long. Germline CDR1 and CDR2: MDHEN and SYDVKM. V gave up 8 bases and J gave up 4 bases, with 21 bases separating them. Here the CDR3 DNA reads TGTGCCAGCTCCCCACAGAGGGGGGGTGGGTACGAGCAGTACTTC. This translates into CASSPQRGGGYEQYF.

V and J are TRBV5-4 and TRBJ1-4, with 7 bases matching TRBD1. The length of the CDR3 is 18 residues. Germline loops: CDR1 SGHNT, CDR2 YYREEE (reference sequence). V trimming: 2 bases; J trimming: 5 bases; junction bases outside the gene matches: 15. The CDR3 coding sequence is TGTGCCAGCAGCTTCCGGGACAGAAGCGCCAACAACAATGAAAAACTGTTTTTT. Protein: CASSFRDRSANNNEKLFF.

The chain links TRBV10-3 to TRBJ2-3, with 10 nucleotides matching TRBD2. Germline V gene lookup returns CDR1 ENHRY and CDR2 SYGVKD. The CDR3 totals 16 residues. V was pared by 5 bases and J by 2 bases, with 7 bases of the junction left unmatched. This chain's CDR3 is CAISPGTSANTDTQYF. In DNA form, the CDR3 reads TGTGCCATCAGTCCTGGGACTAGCGCGAACACAGATACGCAGTATTTT.

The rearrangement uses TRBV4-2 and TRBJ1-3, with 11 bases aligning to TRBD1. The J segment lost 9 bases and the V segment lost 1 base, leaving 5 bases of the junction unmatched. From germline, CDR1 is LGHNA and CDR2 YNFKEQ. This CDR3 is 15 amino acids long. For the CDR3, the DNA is TGTGCCAGCAGCCAAGGGACAGGGGGCAGTTTCACCATATATTTT. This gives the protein CASSQGTGGSFTIYF.

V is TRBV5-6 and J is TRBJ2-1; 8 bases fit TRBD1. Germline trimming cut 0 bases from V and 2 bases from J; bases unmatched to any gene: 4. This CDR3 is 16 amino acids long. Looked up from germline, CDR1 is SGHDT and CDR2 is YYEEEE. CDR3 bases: TGTGCCAGCAGCTTGGACAGGGGGGTTCCCTACAATGAGCAGTTCTTC. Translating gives CASSLDRGVPYNEQFF.

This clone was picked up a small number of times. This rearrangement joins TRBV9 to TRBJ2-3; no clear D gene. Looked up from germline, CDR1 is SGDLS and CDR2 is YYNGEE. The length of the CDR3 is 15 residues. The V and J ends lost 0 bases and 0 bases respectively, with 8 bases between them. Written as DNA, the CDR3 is TGTGCCAGCAGCGTAGTCGGAGCTAGCACAGATACGCAGTATTTT. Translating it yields CASSVVGASTDTQYF. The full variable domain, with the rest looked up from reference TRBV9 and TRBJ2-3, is DSGVTQTPKHLITATGQRVTLRCSPRSGDLSVYWYQQSLDQGLQFLIQYYNGEERAKGNILERFSAQQFPDLHSELNLSSLELGDSALYFCASSVVGASTDTQYFGPGTRLTVL.

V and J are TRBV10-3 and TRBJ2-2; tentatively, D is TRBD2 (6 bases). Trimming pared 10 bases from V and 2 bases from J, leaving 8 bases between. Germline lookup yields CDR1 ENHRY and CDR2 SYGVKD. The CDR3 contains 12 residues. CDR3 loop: CASGDNTGELFF. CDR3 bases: TGTGCCAGCGGGGATAACACCGGGGAGCTGTTTTTT.

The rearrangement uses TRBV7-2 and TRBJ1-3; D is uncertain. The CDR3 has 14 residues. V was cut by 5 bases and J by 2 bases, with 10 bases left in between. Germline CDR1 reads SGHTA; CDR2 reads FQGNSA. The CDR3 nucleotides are TGTGCCAGCAGCGTCGAAGCCACTGGAAACACCATATATTTT. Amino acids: CASSVEATGNTIYF.

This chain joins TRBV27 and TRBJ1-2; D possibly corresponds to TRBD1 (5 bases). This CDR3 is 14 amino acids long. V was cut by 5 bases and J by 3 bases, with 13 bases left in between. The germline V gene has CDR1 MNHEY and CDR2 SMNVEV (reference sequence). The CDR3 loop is CASSRGGRDYGYTF. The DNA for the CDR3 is TGTGCCAGCAGTCGCGGGGGGAGAGACTATGGCTACACCTTC.

CDR3 in DNA: TGTGCCAGCAGCCCCGGAGGACAGGGCACCGGGGAGCTGTTTTTT. This translates into CASSPGGQGTGELFF. This rearrangement joins TRBV5-4 to TRBJ2-2; 8 bases line up with TRBD1. The CDR3 has 15 amino acids. J gave up 4 bases and V 4 bases, and 6 bases lay outside the gene matches. CDR1 SGHNT and CDR2 YYREEE come from the germline V gene (reference sequence).

The DNA for the CDR3 is TGTGCCAGCAGTCTCCAGGGGACGGTCACTGAAGCTTTCTTT. Translating it yields CASSLQGTVTEAFF. J is TRBJ1-1 and V is TRBV27; perhaps TRBD1 as D (6 bases). The CDR3 spans 14 residues. Germline CDR1 MNHEY, CDR2 SMNVEV (reference sequence). V lost 5 bases, J lost 4 bases, and 14 bases lay in between.

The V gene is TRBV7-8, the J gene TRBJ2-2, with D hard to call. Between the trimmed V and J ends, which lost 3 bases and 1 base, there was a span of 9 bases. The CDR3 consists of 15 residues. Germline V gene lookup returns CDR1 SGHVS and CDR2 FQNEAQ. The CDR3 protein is CASSFRRLNTGELFF. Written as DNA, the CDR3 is TGTGCCAGCAGCTTCCGCAGGCTGAACACCGGGGAGCTGTTTTTT.

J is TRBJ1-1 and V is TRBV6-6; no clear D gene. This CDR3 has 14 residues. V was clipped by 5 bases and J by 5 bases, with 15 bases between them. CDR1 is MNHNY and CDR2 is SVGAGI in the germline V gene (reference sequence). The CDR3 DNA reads TGTGCCAGCAGTACCAACTACGAGGGAACTGAAGCTTTCTTT. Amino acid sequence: CASSTNYEGTEAFF.

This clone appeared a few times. The CDR3 reads CASSLLSRSGYQETQYF. CDR3 DNA: TGTGCCAGCAGTTTACTTTCTAGAAGTGGGTACCAAGAGACCCAGTACTTC. The rearrangement links TRBV27 to TRBJ2-5, with D hard to call. CDR3 size: 17 residues. Trimming removed 2 bases at V and 0 bases at J, with 16 bases between. Germline CDR1 is MNHEY and CDR2 is SMNVEV (reference sequence).

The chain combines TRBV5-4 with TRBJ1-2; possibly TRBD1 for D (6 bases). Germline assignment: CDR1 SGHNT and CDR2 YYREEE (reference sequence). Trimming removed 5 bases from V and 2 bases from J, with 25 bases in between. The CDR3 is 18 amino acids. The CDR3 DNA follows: TGTGCCAGCAGAGAGGGTGGCGGCAGCTTAAGGGGGAACTATGGCTACACCTTC. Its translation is CASREGGGSLRGNYGYTF.

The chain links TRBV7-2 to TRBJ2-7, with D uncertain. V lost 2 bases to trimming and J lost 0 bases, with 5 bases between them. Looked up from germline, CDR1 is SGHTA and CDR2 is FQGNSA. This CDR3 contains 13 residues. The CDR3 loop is CASSLFGSYEQYF. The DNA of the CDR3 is TGTGCCAGCAGCTTATTCGGCTCCTACGAGCAGTACTTC.

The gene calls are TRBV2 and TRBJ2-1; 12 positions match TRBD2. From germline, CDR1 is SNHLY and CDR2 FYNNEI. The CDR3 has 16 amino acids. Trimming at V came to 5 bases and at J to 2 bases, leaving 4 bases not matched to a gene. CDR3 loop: CASSQLAGGPYNEQFF. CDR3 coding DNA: TGTGCCAGCAGTCAACTAGCGGGGGGACCCTACAATGAGCAGTTCTTC. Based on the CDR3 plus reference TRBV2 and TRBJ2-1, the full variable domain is EPEVTQTPSHQVTQMGQEVILRCVPISNHLYFYWYRQILGQKVEFLVSFYNNEISEKSEIFDDQFSVERPDGSNFTLKIRSTKLEDSAMYFCASSQLAGGPYNEQFFGPGTRLTVL.

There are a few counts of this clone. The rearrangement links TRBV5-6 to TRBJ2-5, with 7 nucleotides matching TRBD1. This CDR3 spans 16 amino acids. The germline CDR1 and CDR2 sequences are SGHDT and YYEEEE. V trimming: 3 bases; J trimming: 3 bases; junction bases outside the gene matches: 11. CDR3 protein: CASSSEDATGKETQYF. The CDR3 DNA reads TGTGCCAGCAGCTCAGAGGACGCGACAGGGAAAGAGACCCAGTACTTC.

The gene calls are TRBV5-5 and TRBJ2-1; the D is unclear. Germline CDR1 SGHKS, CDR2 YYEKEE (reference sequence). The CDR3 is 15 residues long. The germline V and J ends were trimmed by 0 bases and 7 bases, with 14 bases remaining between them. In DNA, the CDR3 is TGTGCCAGCAGCTTGGGTTCCGGCGGAACGAATGAGCAGTTCTTC. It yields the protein CASSLGSGGTNEQFF.

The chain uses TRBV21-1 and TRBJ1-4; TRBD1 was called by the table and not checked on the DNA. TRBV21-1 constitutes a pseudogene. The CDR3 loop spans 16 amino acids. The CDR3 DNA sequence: TGTGCCAGCAGCAAAACCCAGGGCAGGGGAAATGAAAAACTGTTTTTT. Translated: CASSKTQGRGNEKLFF.

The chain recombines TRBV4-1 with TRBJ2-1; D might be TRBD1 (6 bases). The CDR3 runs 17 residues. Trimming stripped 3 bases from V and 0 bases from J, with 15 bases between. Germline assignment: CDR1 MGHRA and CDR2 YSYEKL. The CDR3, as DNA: TGCGCCAGCAGCCATTACATCGGACAGAGCTCCTACAATGAGCAGTTCTTC. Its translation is CASSHYIGQSSYNEQFF.

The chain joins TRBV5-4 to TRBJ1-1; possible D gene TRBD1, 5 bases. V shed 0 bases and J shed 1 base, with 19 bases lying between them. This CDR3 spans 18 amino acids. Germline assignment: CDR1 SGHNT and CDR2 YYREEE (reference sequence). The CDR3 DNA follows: TGTGCCAGCAGCTTGGACCTGGGGGGACCGGGCGAGAACACTGAAGCTTTCTTT. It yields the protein CASSLDLGGPGENTEAFF.

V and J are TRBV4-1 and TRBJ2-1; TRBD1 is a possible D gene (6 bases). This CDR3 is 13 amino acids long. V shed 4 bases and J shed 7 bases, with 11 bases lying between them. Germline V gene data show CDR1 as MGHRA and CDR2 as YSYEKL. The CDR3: CASSPITGNEQFF. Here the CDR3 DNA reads TGCGCCAGCAGCCCAATAACAGGGAATGAGCAGTTCTTC.

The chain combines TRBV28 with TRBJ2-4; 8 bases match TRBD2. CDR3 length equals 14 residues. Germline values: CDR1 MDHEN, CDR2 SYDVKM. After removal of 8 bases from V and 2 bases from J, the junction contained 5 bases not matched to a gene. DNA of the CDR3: TGTGCCAGCGACGGGGGGGCCTCCAAAAACATTCAGTACTTC. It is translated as CASDGGASKNIQYF.

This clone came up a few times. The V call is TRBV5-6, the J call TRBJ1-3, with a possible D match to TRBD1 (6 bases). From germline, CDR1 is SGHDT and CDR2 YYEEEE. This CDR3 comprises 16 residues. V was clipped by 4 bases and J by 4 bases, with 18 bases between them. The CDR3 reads CASSPRGLRSGNTIYF. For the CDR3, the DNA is TGTGCCAGCAGCCCGCGGGGGCTGAGGTCGGGAAACACCATATATTTT.

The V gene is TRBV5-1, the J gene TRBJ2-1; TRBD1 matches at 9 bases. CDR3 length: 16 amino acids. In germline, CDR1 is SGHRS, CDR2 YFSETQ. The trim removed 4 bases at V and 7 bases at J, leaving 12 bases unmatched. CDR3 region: CASSIRGQGNGNEQFF. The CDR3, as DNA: TGCGCCAGCAGCATCCGTGGACAGGGGAACGGGAATGAGCAGTTCTTC.

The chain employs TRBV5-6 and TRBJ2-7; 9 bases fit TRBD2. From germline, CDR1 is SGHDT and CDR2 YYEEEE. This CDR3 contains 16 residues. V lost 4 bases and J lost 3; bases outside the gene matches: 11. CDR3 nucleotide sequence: TGTGCCAGCAGCCCCTCGGGGACTAGCCCCCTCTACGAGCAGTACTTC. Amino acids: CASSPSGTSPLYEQYF.